These 30 T cell receptor beta chains came from one sample sequenced in a study of blood T cell repertoires in COVID-19. The data were produced by immunoSEQ multiplex PCR, yet TCRdb's version contains in-frame clones alone and is incomplete. The sample shows 150,000 to 200,000 clones, 88% of them seen only once. Material for sequencing was peripheral blood. All receptors derive from a woman aged 25 to 39 with acute or convalescent COVID-19.

CDR3 sequence: CASLYGANTGELFF. The CDR3 bases are TGTGCCAGCCTCTACGGTGCGAACACCGGGGAGCTGTTTTTT. The chain couples TRBV6-5 to TRBJ2-2; D remains unclear. Germline CDR1 is MNHEY and CDR2 is SVGAGI. V was shortened by 8 bases and J by 0 bases, with 10 bases between the two germline ends. The length of the CDR3 is 14 residues.

For this clone: Other nucleotide sequences in the sample specify the same CDR3. The chain uses TRBV28 and TRBJ1-2; D call uncertain. V lost 6 bases and J lost 8, with 16 bases in between. From germline, CDR1 is MDHEN and CDR2 SYDVKM. CDR3 length: 13 residues. The CDR3 loop reads CASSLGRDYGYTF. CDR3 nucleotide sequence: TGTGCCAGCAGCCTCGGACGGGATTACGGCTACACCTTC.

V gene TRBV15 combines with J gene TRBJ2-3, with D tentatively TRBD1 (6 bases). The germline V gene has CDR1 LNHNV and CDR2 YYDKDF (reference sequence). Deletions cut 3 bases from V and 6 bases from J, with 13 bases between. The CDR3 loop spans 14 amino acids. CDR3 nucleotides: TGTGCCACCAGCAGTCGACAGGCCGGGGATACGCAGTATTTT. Amino acid sequence: CATSSRQAGDTQYF.

This clone is a singleton in its sample. The chain joins TRBV19 to TRBJ2-2; weak D call: TRBD2 (6 bases). V was clipped by 2 bases and J by 3 bases, with 10 bases between them. The germline V gene encodes CDR1 LNHDA and CDR2 SQIVND (reference sequence). This CDR3 comprises 15 residues. DNA of the CDR3: TGTGCCAGTAGTATATGGGGGGAAGACACCGGGGAGCTGTTTTTT. Its protein is CASSIWGEDTGELFF.

CDR3: CASSEASGGLYEQYF. The CDR3 bases are TGTGCCAGCAGTGAAGCGTCAGGGGGATTATACGAGCAGTACTTC. This chain uses TRBV2 with TRBJ2-7; 7 bases line up with TRBD1. CDR1 is SNHLY, CDR2 FYNNEI, per germline. The junction had 6 bases not matched to a gene; V was cut back by 0 bases and J by 4 bases. This CDR3 spans 15 amino acids.

The chain couples TRBV19 to TRBJ2-1; TRBD1 matches at 8 bases. V shed 8 bases and J 8 bases; nucleotides not matched to a gene: 11. The CDR3 has 14 residues. Germline CDR1 reads LNHDA; CDR2 reads SQIVND (reference sequence). This CDR3 is CASGKTGAPYEQFF. The CDR3 DNA sequence: TGTGCCAGTGGTAAGACAGGGGCGCCATATGAGCAGTTCTTC.

The chain combines TRBV5-1 with TRBJ2-3; 7 bases map to TRBD2. The CDR3 covers 15 residues. Germline CDR1 and CDR2: SGHRS and YFSETQ. V shed 5 bases and J 4 bases; nucleotides not matched to a gene: 10. The CDR3 sequence: CASRSSGRGPDTQYF. CDR3 DNA sequence: TGCGCCAGCAGAAGTTCGGGGAGGGGACCAGATACGCAGTATTTT.

The J gene is TRBJ2-2, the V gene TRBV24-1; tentative D call: TRBD1 (5 bases). The CDR3 covers 13 residues. Trimming shortened V by 4 bases and J by 4 bases, and 6 bases separated the two germline ends. Per the germline V gene, CDR1 is KGHDR and CDR2 is SFDVKD. DNA for the CDR3: TGTGCCACCAGTGACAGGGCCACCGGGGAGCTGTTTTTT. Amino acids: CATSDRATGELFF.

The rearrangement links TRBV5-6 to TRBJ1-2; D might be TRBD1 (6 bases). With 4 bases removed from V and 3 bases from J, the gap between germline ends came to 10 bases. The V gene's germline CDR1 is SGHDT and CDR2 YYEEEE. This CDR3 has 13 residues. This CDR3 reads CASSPWTDYGYTF. CDR3 nucleotides: TGTGCCAGCAGCCCATGGACAGACTATGGCTACACCTTC.

The chain links TRBV30 to TRBJ1-2; 9 bases agree with TRBD1. This CDR3 is built from 17 residues. After removal of 1 base from V and 3 bases from J, the junction contained 12 bases not matched to a gene. Germline V CDR1 and CDR2: GTSNPN, SVGIG (reference sequence). CDR3 DNA: TGTGCCTGGAGTGCTTACTCGACAGGGGGATATGACTATGGCTACACCTTC. Its protein product is CAWSAYSTGGYDYGYTF. The variable domain in full, completed from reference TRBV30 and TRBJ1-2, reads SQTIHQWPATLVQPVGSPLSLECTVEGTSNPNLYWYRQAAGRGLQLLFYSVGIGQISSEVPQNLSASRPQDRQFILSSKKLLLSDSGFYLCAWSAYSTGGYDYGYTFGSGTRLTVV.

This chain links TRBV5-6 with TRBJ2-3; D not certain. From germline, CDR1 is SGHDT and CDR2 YYEEEE. This CDR3 is 14 amino acids long. V was cut by 4 bases and J by 6 bases, with 15 bases left in between. The CDR3 DNA follows: TGTGCCAGCAGCCCGCACCCGATTGAGGATACGCAGTATTTT. Its translation: CASSPHPIEDTQYF.

The CDR3: CASSHLGVSEGYTF. DNA for the CDR3: TGTGCCAGCAGCCATCTCGGGGTGAGTGAAGGCTACACCTTC. J is TRBJ1-2 and V is TRBV3-1 (or the pseudogene TRBV3-2); D unclear. Trimming left V 3 bases short and J 8 bases short, with 16 bases between. CDR1 is LGHDT and CDR2 is YNNKEL in the germline V gene (reference sequence). The CDR3 sequence is 14 residues long.

The rearrangement links TRBV29-1 to TRBJ1-6, with TRBD1 matching 7 bases. V was pared by 6 bases and J by 7 bases, with 3 bases of the junction left unmatched. The CDR3 has 12 residues. Germline-derived CDR1 and CDR2 are SQVTM and ANQGSEA. CDR3 region: CSVGTANSPLHF. In DNA form, the CDR3 reads TGCAGCGTAGGGACAGCCAATTCACCCCTCCACTTT.

The chain has TRBV12-3 or TRBV12-4 and TRBJ2-3; D is uncertain. The V end lost 2 bases, the J end lost 6 bases, and 6 bases lay between the germline ends. The CDR3 is made up of 12 amino acids. CDR3 protein: CASSLSSDTQYF. CDR3 sequence (DNA): TGTGCCAGCAGTTTATCCTCCGATACGCAGTATTTT.

The V gene is TRBV9, the J gene TRBJ1-2; a weak D match, TRBD1 (6 bases). The germline CDR1 and CDR2 sequences are SGDLS and YYNGEE. The CDR3 length is 13 residues. The germline V and J ends were trimmed by 0 bases and 8 bases, with 11 bases remaining between them. CDR3 in amino acids: CASSVAQQGGYTF. The CDR3 nucleotides read TGTGCCAGCAGCGTAGCTCAGCAGGGGGGCTACACCTTC.

The chain recombines TRBV6-5 with TRBJ1-1, with unresolved D. Germline loops: CDR1 MNHEY, CDR2 SVGAGI. Deletions cut 6 bases from V and 8 bases from J, with 16 bases between. CDR3 size: 13 residues. The CDR3 nucleotides are TGTGCCAGCAGCCGCGGGCCGGAATTCGAAGCTTTCTTT. Its translation is CASSRGPEFEAFF.

This rearrangement joins TRBV30 to TRBJ2-1, with 10 bases that match TRBD2. The V gene's germline CDR1 is GTSNPN and CDR2 SVGIG (reference sequence). J lost 6 bases, V lost 0 bases, and 2 bases had no gene match. The CDR3 is 14 residues long. The CDR3 is CAWSVPSGSNEQFF. The CDR3 DNA sequence: TGTGCCTGGAGTGTACCTAGCGGGAGCAATGAGCAGTTCTTC. The entire variable domain, with the rest obtained from reference TRBV30 and TRBJ2-1, is as follows: SQTIHQWPATLVQPVGSPLSLECTVEGTSNPNLYWYRQAAGRGLQLLFYSVGIGQISSEVPQNLSASRPQDRQFILSSKKLLLSDSGFYLCAWSVPSGSNEQFFGPGTRLTVL.

This clone turned up a few times. J is TRBJ2-5 and V is TRBV7-9; 15 positions agree with TRBD2. The CDR3 sequence is 16 residues long. The J segment lost 4 bases and the V segment lost 5 bases, leaving 5 bases of the junction unmatched. Germline loops: CDR1 SEHNR, CDR2 FQNEAQ (reference sequence). The CDR3: CASSPGTSGRIETQYF. Written as DNA, the CDR3 is TGTGCCAGCAGCCCGGGGACTAGCGGGAGGATAGAGACCCAGTACTTC.

This chain connects TRBV19 to TRBJ2-2; weak D call: TRBD2 (5 bases). CDR3 length: 15 residues. Per the germline V gene, CDR1 is LNHDA and CDR2 is SQIVND (reference sequence). V was clipped by 2 bases and J by 3 bases, with 10 bases between them. The CDR3, as DNA: TGTGCCAGTAGTATATGGAGGTTGGACACCGGGGAGCTGTTTTTT. Its protein product is CASSIWRLDTGELFF.

CDR3 sequence (DNA): TGCAGTGCTAGTAGTCCATATCGGGTGGATCAGCCCCAGCATTTT. Translation: CSASSPYRVDQPQHF. V usage is TRBV20-1 and J usage is TRBJ1-5; D unclear. V gave up 3 bases and J gave up 5 bases, with 17 bases separating them. The germline CDR1 and CDR2 sequences are DFQATT and SNEGSKA (reference sequence). There are 15 residues in the CDR3.

J is TRBJ2-4 and V is TRBV28; D not resolved. The CDR3 contains 11 residues. CDR1 MDHEN and CDR2 SYDVKM come from the germline V gene. V was shortened by 6 bases and J by 8 bases, with 8 bases between the two germline ends. The CDR3 region has the DNA TGTGCCAGCAGCCGCGCGGACATTCAGTACTTC. It encodes CASSRADIQYF. The full variable domain, completed using reference TRBV28 and TRBJ2-4, is DVKVTQSSRYLVKRTGEKVFLECVQDMDHENMFWYRQDPGLGLRLIYFSYDVKMKEKGDIPEGYSVSREKKERFSLILESASTNQTSMYLCASSRADIQYFGAGTRLSVL.

V is TRBV19 and J is TRBJ2-1; TRBD2 matches at 11 bases. Looked up from germline, CDR1 is LNHDA and CDR2 is SQIVND (reference sequence). V gave up 6 bases and J gave up 8 bases; unmatched junction bases: 6. The length of the CDR3 is 14 residues. CDR3 amino acids: CASRTSGSKYEQFF. CDR3 nucleotides: TGTGCCAGTAGAACTAGCGGGAGTAAATATGAGCAGTTCTTC.

The chain couples TRBV4-2 to TRBJ2-2, with D possibly matching TRBD2 (6 bases). From germline, CDR1 is LGHNA and CDR2 YNFKEQ. V shed 5 bases and J shed 6 bases, with 7 bases lying between them. CDR3 size: 12 residues. CDR3 DNA sequence: TGTGCCAGCAGCTGGGGGGCCGGGGAGCTGTTTTTT. It specifies CASSWGAGELFF.

A few counts support this clone. The V and J genes are TRBV28 and TRBJ2-2; possible D gene TRBD2, 6 bases. This CDR3 is 16 amino acids long. The germline V gene has CDR1 MDHEN and CDR2 SYDVKM. The V end lost 2 bases, the J end lost 4 bases, and 14 bases lay between the germline ends. This CDR3 is CASSLSVSGATGELFF. The CDR3 coding sequence is TGTGCCAGCAGTTTAAGCGTGTCGGGAGCCACCGGGGAGCTGTTTTTT.

The chain joins TRBV6-6 to TRBJ2-1, with D uncertain. CDR1 is MNHNY, CDR2 SVGAGI, per germline (reference sequence). V was cut by 5 bases and J by 7 bases, with 12 bases left in between. The CDR3 is made up of 13 amino acids. CDR3 residues: CASSADMYNEQFF. CDR3 in DNA: TGTGCCAGCAGTGCCGACATGTATAATGAGCAGTTCTTC.

This clone has a handful of counts. The chain recombines TRBV6-5 with TRBJ2-7, with D perhaps TRBD2 (6 bases). Germline-derived CDR1 and CDR2 are MNHEY and SVGAGI. The V end was cut by 6 bases, the J end by 3 bases, with 12 bases between. The CDR3 covers 13 residues. Here the CDR3 reads CASRGGPHYEQYF. The CDR3 DNA sequence: TGTGCCAGCAGGGGGGGACCGCACTACGAGCAGTACTTC.

As for this clone: The sample holds other DNA sequences that translate to the same CDR3. The J gene is TRBJ2-7, the V gene TRBV5-1; weak D call: TRBD2 (6 bases). This CDR3 region has 13 residues. Germline V lookup: CDR1 SGHRS, CDR2 YFSETQ. Deletions cut 4 bases from V and 6 bases from J, with 14 bases between. DNA for the CDR3: TGCGCCAGCAGCGGTGCGGTGGGAGGCGAGCAGTACTTC. The encoded protein is CASSGAVGGEQYF.

This clone has more than one count but fewer than ten. The J gene is TRBJ1-5, the V gene TRBV21-1. TRBV21-1 is flagged as a pseudogene. The CDR3 consists of 19 residues. The CDR3 DNA reads as TGTGCCAGCAGCAAAGTGCCTTCTTTGAGGCCCGTTCCGTATCAGCCCCAGCATTTT. It yields the protein CASSKVPSLRPVPYQPQHF.

The chain has TRBV5-1 and TRBJ1-1; D is uncertain. The ends were cut back, 0 bases at V and 6 bases at J, with 9 bases in the middle. The CDR3 totals 13 residues. Looked up from germline, CDR1 is SGHRS and CDR2 is YFSETQ. This CDR3 reads CASSLAEGSEAFF. CDR3 nucleotide sequence: TGCGCCAGCAGCTTGGCTGAGGGATCTGAAGCTTTCTTT.

The chain is built from TRBV5-8 and TRBJ1-1; 9 bases are shared with TRBD1. V was pared by 1 base and J by 2 bases, with 3 bases of the junction left unmatched. CDR3 size: 15 residues. CDR1 is SGHTS, CDR2 YDEGEE, per germline. In nucleotides, the CDR3 is TGTGCCAGCAGCTTGACAGGGGGCGACAACACTGAAGCTTTCTTT. Translation gives CASSLTGGDNTEAFF.